This T cell receptor (beta chain) was obtained from a study of blood T cell repertoires in COVID-19. Turning to the study itself: Collection of acute and convalescent COVID-19 samples took place in the United States, Italy and Spain. The analysed material was cDNA or gDNA that came from T cells, B-cell-depleted T cells, or PBMCs.

Clones were read by immunoSEQ multiplex PCR, and TCRdb kept only the in-frame ones, dropping some. The table includes under 200,000 clones, 80% detected once. This clone was counted a single time. The V end was cut by 5 bases, the J end by 0 bases, with 14 bases between. The CDR3 totals 15 residues. The germline V gene encodes CDR1 MNHEY and CDR2 SVGEGT. The sample comprised peripheral blood. V gene TRBV6-2 or TRBV6-3 combines with J gene TRBJ2-7; perhaps TRBD2 as D (6 bases). The sequence derives from a man between 70 and 80 years old with active or convalescent COVID-19. The CDR3 reads CASSPLSGSSYEQYF. The DNA for the CDR3 is TGTGCCAGCAGTCCCCTTAGCGGTAGCTCCTACGAGCAGTACTTC.